This T cell receptor (beta chain) derives from a study of shared clonotypes between healthy human individuals. Sequencing was at deep level. Using immunoSEQ multiplex PCR, the repertoire was profiled, and TCRdb retains in-frame clones only, with some absent. This table has under 2,500,000 clones, 90% to 97% appearing once. General observations from the study: Large depth notwithstanding, sorted-subset sequencing proved incomplete by rarefaction. What naive subsets generally showed was a larger estimated richness than memory subsets showed.

The ends were cut back, 1 base at V and 7 bases at J, with 14 bases in the middle. Germline lookup yields CDR1 GTSNPN and CDR2 SVGIG (reference sequence). This CDR3 is 14 amino acids long. Worth noting for this clone: Its antigen is not known.

This TCR derives from a young man in good health. Input material: naive CD4+ T cells sorted from blood. Regarding subset: CD45RA+ positively selected. The rearrangement links TRBV30 to TRBJ1-5; D not certain. CDR3 nucleotide sequence: TGTGCCTGGAGTGGGGCCGGGAATGGGCAGCCCCAGCATTTT. This gives the protein CAWSGAGNGQPQHF.